Each of the 21 T cell receptor beta chains below was sequenced from the same sample in a study of T cell responses to AZD1222 COVID-19 vaccine. Some clones are missing from TCRdb's copy, which holds only in-frame ones; the method was immunoSEQ multiplex PCR. The table lists about 200,000 clones, roughly 92% of them singletons. Sequences were derived from peripheral blood, sampled 28 days after the second AZD1222 dose. The receptors stem from an adult who received the AZD1222 COVID-19 vaccine.

This sequence joins TRBV7-9 and TRBJ2-1; TRBD2 agrees at 9 bases. Germline assignment: CDR1 SEHNR and CDR2 FQNEAQ (reference sequence). The CDR3 is 16 residues long. V shed 5 bases, J shed 9 bases, and the junction held 14 bases outside the gene matches. CDR3 in amino acids: CASSQRGIAGVFEQFF. In DNA, the CDR3 is TGTGCCAGCAGCCAACGAGGAATAGCGGGAGTATTTGAGCAGTTCTTC.

The V call is TRBV28, the J call TRBJ1-1; D is uncertain. Looked up from germline, CDR1 is MDHEN and CDR2 is SYDVKM. Trimming took off 2 bases at V and 3 bases at J, with 16 bases between the two ends. This CDR3 is 16 amino acids long. CDR3 protein: CASSLRRQWRDTEAFF. The CDR3 DNA reads as TGTGCCAGCAGTTTAAGGCGGCAGTGGAGGGACACTGAAGCTTTCTTT.

The chain employs TRBV25-1 and TRBJ2-7; D is unclear. V was trimmed by 3 bases and J by 6 bases, leaving 6 bases between them. This CDR3 has 11 residues. Germline V gene sequence: CDR1 MGHDK, CDR2 SYGVNS. Here the CDR3 reads CASSEIGEQYF. CDR3 coding DNA: TGTGCCAGCAGTGAGATAGGCGAGCAGTACTTC.

This sequence joins TRBV5-1 and TRBJ2-4; D remains ambiguous. The CDR3 runs 14 residues. Germline lookup yields CDR1 SGHRS and CDR2 YFSETQ. Trimming took 5 bases from V and 7 from J, leaving 16 bases between them. The CDR3 sequence: CASSQAIAANIQYF. The CDR3, as DNA: TGCGCCAGCAGTCAGGCCATAGCCGCGAACATTCAGTACTTC.

The genes are TRBV25-1 and TRBJ2-5; D unresolved. Trimming left V 0 bases short and J 4 bases short, with 6 bases between. The CDR3 is 13 residues long. Germline assignment: CDR1 MGHDK and CDR2 SYGVNS. Here the CDR3 DNA reads TGTGCCAGCAGTGAATATGGGCGAGAGACCCAGTACTTC. Protein sequence: CASSEYGRETQYF.

V usage is TRBV11-1 and J usage is TRBJ2-2; D gene unclear. Germline V gives CDR1 SGHAT, CDR2 FQDESV (reference sequence). Trimming shortened V by 8 bases and J by 2 bases, and 3 bases separated the two germline ends. The CDR3 has 11 amino acids. The CDR3 sequence is CASGNTGELFF. In DNA form, the CDR3 reads TGTGCCAGCGGTAACACCGGGGAGCTGTTTTTT.

The V call is TRBV19, the J call TRBJ2-7; D might be TRBD2 (6 bases). Germline V gives CDR1 LNHDA, CDR2 SQIVND (reference sequence). V lost 6 bases and J 7 bases, leaving 19 bases between the germline ends. CDR3 length: 14 amino acids. The DNA for the CDR3 is TGTGCCAGTAGACCGTATGGCGGGGTGAGAGAGCAGTACTTC. This encodes CASRPYGGVREQYF.

The chain combines TRBV28 with TRBJ1-5; 10 bases fit TRBD1. The CDR3 covers 15 residues. Germline assignment: CDR1 MDHEN and CDR2 SYDVKM. V gave up 6 bases and J gave up 5 bases; unmatched junction bases: 7. The CDR3 region has the DNA TGTGCCAGCAGGGCTGACAGGGGGCCCGATCAGCCCCAGCATTTT. Translation: CASRADRGPDQPQHF.

This chain connects TRBV25-1 to TRBJ1-4; D perhaps matches TRBD1 (5 bases). V lost 4 bases and J 2 bases, leaving 14 bases between the germline ends. The CDR3 has 16 residues. Germline assignment: CDR1 MGHDK and CDR2 SYGVNS. CDR3 DNA sequence: TGTGCCAGCAGTGTGCGGCAGGGTGGGACTAATGAAAAACTGTTTTTT. It translates to CASSVRQGGTNEKLFF.

V usage is TRBV7-2 and J usage is TRBJ1-2; 8 nucleotides align to TRBD1. Trimming at V came to 5 bases and at J to 5 bases, leaving 7 bases not matched to a gene. Germline-derived CDR1 and CDR2 are SGHTA and FQGNSA. The CDR3 is 14 amino acids. This chain's CDR3 is CASSPRTGFYGYTF. For the CDR3, the DNA is TGTGCCAGCAGCCCCAGGACAGGGTTTTATGGCTACACCTTC.

V and J are TRBV28 and TRBJ2-1, with D unclear. Trimming left V 5 bases short and J 4 bases short, with 6 bases between. The CDR3 loop spans 12 amino acids. From germline, CDR1 is MDHEN and CDR2 SYDVKM. The CDR3 bases are TGTGCCAGCAGTCGCCTTTACAATGAGCAGTTCTTC. Amino acid sequence: CASSRLYNEQFF.

The chain links TRBV6-5 to TRBJ2-7; D is perhaps TRBD1 (6 bases). CDR1 is MNHEY and CDR2 is SVGAGI in the germline V gene. The CDR3 totals 12 residues. Deletions cut 6 bases from V and 4 bases from J, with 10 bases between. In DNA, the CDR3 is TGTGCCAGCAGAACACAGGGTTACGAGCAGTACTTC. It codes for CASRTQGYEQYF.

This chain joins TRBV28 and TRBJ1-5, with D unclear. This CDR3 has 14 residues. Germline CDR1 reads MDHEN; CDR2 reads SYDVKM. The germline V and J ends were trimmed by 0 bases and 9 bases, with 12 bases remaining between them. As DNA, the CDR3 is TGTGCCAGCAGTTTATGGACCGGAAAGGGGCCCCAGCATTTT. This translates into CASSLWTGKGPQHF.

The V call is TRBV9, the J call TRBJ2-5; D is ambiguous. The germline gives CDR1 SGDLS, CDR2 YYNGEE. V was shortened by 1 base and J by 5 bases, with 12 bases between the two germline ends. There are 14 residues in the CDR3. The CDR3 protein is CASSVSPGSETQYF. In DNA, the CDR3 is TGTGCCAGCAGCGTATCCCCAGGATCGGAGACCCAGTACTTC.

The chain is built from TRBV19 and TRBJ2-7, with TRBD1 identical over 10 bases. Unmatched junction bases numbered 5, after V lost 5 bases and J lost 7 bases. The CDR3 is 13 amino acids. Germline-derived CDR1 and CDR2 are LNHDA and SQIVND (reference sequence). Here the CDR3 reads CASSLRDRGEQYF. The CDR3 DNA reads as TGTGCCAGTAGTCTACGGGACAGGGGTGAGCAGTACTTC.

V and J are TRBV5-4 and TRBJ1-3; a possible D gene is TRBD1 (5 bases). Germline assignment: CDR1 SGHNT and CDR2 YYREEE (reference sequence). The V end was cut by 4 bases, the J end by 1 base, with 9 bases between. CDR3 length: 14 residues. The CDR3 spells CASSIDSSGNTIYF. In DNA, the CDR3 is TGTGCCAGCAGCATAGACAGTTCTGGAAACACCATATATTTT.

The chain combines TRBV3-1 (or the pseudogene TRBV3-2) with TRBJ2-1; TRBD2 matches 11 bases. Germline-derived CDR1 and CDR2 are LGHDT and YNNKEL (reference sequence). V shed 3 bases and J 4 bases; nucleotides not matched to a gene: 8. The CDR3 runs 17 residues. The CDR3 DNA is TGTGCCAGCAGCCAGCTGGGAATAGCGGGAGGGTACAATGAGCAGTTCTTC. Its protein product is CASSQLGIAGGYNEQFF.

This sequence joins TRBV14 and TRBJ2-3; TRBD2 is a possible D gene (5 bases). The CDR3 contains 16 residues. Germline V gives CDR1 SGHDN, CDR2 FVKESK. Between the trimmed V and J ends, which lost 4 bases and 6 bases, there was a span of 20 bases. The CDR3 protein is CASSLLGSASQDTQYF. As DNA, the CDR3 is TGTGCCAGCAGCCTACTGGGGAGCGCATCCCAGGATACGCAGTATTTT.

The rearrangement links TRBV29-1 to TRBJ1-1; D is uncertain. With 4 bases removed from V and 0 bases from J, the gap between germline ends came to 12 bases. The CDR3 has 14 residues. Germline values: CDR1 SQVTM, CDR2 ANQGSEA. CDR3: CSVGSRLLNTEAFF. As DNA, the CDR3 is TGCAGCGTTGGGAGTCGGTTATTGAACACTGAAGCTTTCTTT.

With respect to this clone: The junction shows a germline mismatch at one end, possibly a read error. V usage is TRBV7-7 and J usage is TRBJ2-5; D gene unclear. Germline values: CDR1 SSHAT, CDR2 FNYEAQ (reference sequence). The CDR3 is made up of 14 amino acids. The CDR3 nucleotides read TGTGCTAGCAGCTTAAGACTGTACCAAGAGACCCAGTACTTC. Its translation is CASSLRLYQETQYF. The whole variable domain, remainder taken from reference TRBV7-7 and TRBJ2-5, is GAGVSQSPRYKVTKRGQDVTLRCDPISSHATLYWYQQALGQGPEFLTYFNYEAQPDKSGLPSDRFSAERPEGSISTLTIQRTEQRDSAMYRCASSLRLYQETQYFGPGTRLLVL.

The CDR3 nucleotides are TGTGCCAGCAGCTTAGGAGAACTGGCCGTCACTGAAGCTTTCTTT. Amino acids: CASSLGELAVTEAFF. The chain joins TRBV7-2 to TRBJ1-1; D call uncertain. Germline V lookup: CDR1 SGHTA, CDR2 FQGNSA. CDR3 length equals 15 residues. V was cut by 1 base and J by 4 bases, with 13 bases left in between.